This T cell receptor (beta chain) was recorded in a study of vaccination and CD4 T cells after COVID-19. Cultured CD4+ T cell DNA underwent sequencing with the Oncomine TCR Beta short-read assay. TCRdb processed the PCR reads anew with MiXCR; each CDR3 protein has one entry. The sample yields around 16,000 distinct CDR3 sequences, roughly 46% seen once. Points on this clonotype: What it binds is unknown.

Sample treatment: roughly 11-day PBMC culture with coronavirus spike peptide pools or control peptides (ViraFEST assay). Expansion of antigen-specific T cells with peptide pools by ViraFEST preceded sequencing of TCRs. Researchers reported culturing around 2 million PBMCs per well with 8.5 to 10 IU/ml IL-2 and 8 to 10 ug/ml peptide pools. V lost 4 bases to trimming and J lost 2 bases, with 15 bases between them. The CDR3 runs to 16 residues. Germline V lookup: CDR1 LNHDA, CDR2 SQIVND (reference sequence). The clonotype comes from a human donor who had recovered from COVID-19. This rearrangement joins TRBV19 to TRBJ1-3; weak D call: TRBD1 (5 bases). Sequenced: CD4+ T cells from blood, cultured in vitro. CDR3 in DNA: TGTGCCAGTAGTAGCAACCTCGGGACTCCTGGAAACACCATATATTTT. The encoded protein is CASSSNLGTPGNTIYF.